The next 27 T cell receptor beta chains were all read from a single sample in a study of OX40 agonist ivuxolimab in advanced cancers. Library preparation was by the immunoSEQ multiplex PCR assay. TCRdb took over this immuneACCESS table, retaining in-frame rearrangements with V and J assigned. Such tables are incomplete; in checked studies, under half of the missing clones stem from an unresolved V gene, and the remainder is unexplained. In all, the sample holds about 84,000 clones, and approximately 89% of those were seen once. The leading ten clones occupy 0.15% to 0.2% of the sample. The material sequenced was CD4+ or CD8+ T cells sorted from blood, taken in a trial of the OX40 agonist ivuxolimab. These TCRs come from an adult with an advanced solid tumor such as melanoma, head and neck, liver or kidney cancer.

In this sample, this clone turned up once. The V and J genes are TRBV28 and TRBJ2-2; TRBD1 is a possible D gene (5 bases). Between the trimmed V and J ends, which lost 7 bases and 7 bases, there was a span of 13 bases. The CDR3 runs to 13 residues. Per the germline V gene, CDR1 is MDHEN and CDR2 is SYDVKM. The CDR3 is CASNPRESGELFF. The CDR3, as DNA: TGTGCCAGCAACCCCAGGGAAAGCGGGGAGCTGTTTTTT.

This chain joins TRBV5-4 and TRBJ1-6; D gene unclear. The CDR3 totals 17 residues. In germline, CDR1 is SGHNT, CDR2 YYREEE (reference sequence). V lost 0 bases to trimming and J lost 0 bases, with 10 bases between them. DNA for the CDR3: TGTGCCAGCAGCTTGGCGCAGCAAAGCTCCTATAATTCACCCCTCCACTTT. Its protein product is CASSLAQQSSYNSPLHF.

This chain uses TRBV5-8 with TRBJ1-3; 9 bases line up with TRBD1. V lost 3 bases, J lost 9 bases, and 4 bases stayed unmatched. CDR3 length: 13 amino acids. In germline, CDR1 is SGHTS, CDR2 YDEGEE. CDR3 residues: CASSYLTGGTIYF. The CDR3 DNA reads TGTGCCAGCAGCTATCTGACAGGGGGCACCATATATTTT.

The count of this clone is one. This chain links TRBV30 with TRBJ2-5, with 7 bases aligning to TRBD1. V shed 5 bases and J 0 bases; nucleotides not matched to a gene: 3. CDR1 is GTSNPN and CDR2 is SVGIG in the germline V gene (reference sequence). The CDR3 consists of 13 residues. CDR3 protein: CAWEGAYQETQYF. As DNA, the CDR3 is TGTGCCTGGGAGGGGGCGTACCAAGAGACCCAGTACTTC. Drawing the rest from reference TRBV30 and TRBJ2-5, the complete variable domain is SQTIHQWPATLVQPVGSPLSLECTVEGTSNPNLYWYRQAAGRGLQLLFYSVGIGQISSEVPQNLSASRPQDRQFILSSKKLLLSDSGFYLCAWEGAYQETQYFGPGTRLLVL.

The DNA of the CDR3 is TGTGCCAGCAGCCCCATGCCCGGGGGGGGAGAGACCCAGTACTTC. Amino acids: CASSPMPGGGETQYF. The chain employs TRBV11-2 and TRBJ2-5; the match to TRBD2 covers 8 bases. The germline gives CDR1 SGHAT, CDR2 FQNNGV. The V gene end was trimmed by 5 bases and the J gene end by 4 bases; junction bases not matched to a gene: 9. The CDR3 runs to 15 residues.

The V and J genes are TRBV7-2 and TRBJ2-1; D gene unclear. V lost 2 bases and J 2 bases, leaving 7 bases between the germline ends. Germline V CDR1 and CDR2: SGHTA, FQGNSA. The CDR3 is made up of 14 amino acids. CDR3 residues: CASSLRRTYNEQFF. CDR3 coding DNA: TGTGCCAGCAGCTTACGCCGAACCTACAATGAGCAGTTCTTC.

The V and J genes are TRBV7-3 and TRBJ2-2; D remains ambiguous. Germline assignment: CDR1 SGHTA and CDR2 FQGTGA. V was trimmed by 5 bases and J by 8 bases, leaving 15 bases between them. The CDR3 loop spans 14 amino acids. CDR3 protein: CASSRDFQSGELFF. In DNA, the CDR3 is TGTGCCAGCAGCCGCGATTTTCAGTCTGGGGAGCTGTTTTTT. The whole variable domain, remainder taken from reference TRBV7-3 and TRBJ2-2, is GAGVSQTPSNKVTEKGKYVELRCDPISGHTALYWYRQSLGQGPEFLIYFQGTGAADDSGLPNDRFFAVRPEGSVSTLKIQRTERGDSAVYLCASSRDFQSGELFFGEGSRLTVL.

The V and J genes are TRBV7-9 and TRBJ2-7, with D tentatively TRBD1 (6 bases). Trimming removed 5 bases at V and 3 bases at J, with 11 bases between. The CDR3 is 13 residues long. Germline values: CDR1 SEHNR, CDR2 FQNEAQ (reference sequence). The CDR3 DNA reads as TGTGCCAGCAGCCTTACGACAGGCTACGAGCAGTACTTC. This gives the protein CASSLTTGYEQYF.

This chain connects TRBV28 to TRBJ2-7, with D perhaps matching TRBD2 (6 bases). The CDR3 has 14 amino acids. V gave up 11 bases and J gave up 0 bases, with 17 bases separating them. Germline CDR1 is MDHEN and CDR2 is SYDVKM. CDR3 protein: CASHGGLVSYEQYF. CDR3 coding DNA: TGTGCCTCCCACGGAGGGCTCGTCTCCTACGAGCAGTACTTC.

This chain connects TRBV5-4 to TRBJ1-1; no clear D. The CDR3 spans 14 residues. Trimming removed 0 bases at V and 10 bases at J, with 16 bases between. Germline CDR1 is SGHNT and CDR2 is YYREEE (reference sequence). The CDR3 reads CASSLATRSSVAFF. The CDR3 nucleotides are TGTGCCAGCAGCTTGGCCACCAGGAGCAGCGTAGCTTTCTTT.

The chain combines TRBV7-2 with TRBJ2-3; 10 nucleotides line up with TRBD2. V trimming: 1 base; J trimming: 2 bases; junction bases outside the gene matches: 3. Per germline, CDR1 SGHTA and CDR2 FQGNSA. The CDR3 covers 16 residues. CDR3 sequence: CASSLEAGGPTDTQYF. The CDR3 bases are TGTGCCAGCAGCTTAGAAGCGGGGGGGCCCACAGATACGCAGTATTTT. The whole variable domain, filled in from reference TRBV7-2 and TRBJ2-3, reads GAGVSQSPSNKVTEKGKDVELRCDPISGHTALYWYRQSLGQGLEFLIYFQGNSAPDKSGLPSDRFSAERTGGSVSTLTIQRTQQEDSAVYLCASSLEAGGPTDTQYFGPGTRLTVL.

This sequence joins TRBV19 and TRBJ2-7; D gene unclear. Germline V gene data show CDR1 as LNHDA and CDR2 as SQIVND (reference sequence). The CDR3 is 14 residues long. Trimming took off 11 bases at V and 0 bases at J, with 17 bases between the two ends. This chain's CDR3 is CAGKPGPASYEQYF. For the CDR3, the DNA is TGTGCCGGTAAGCCTGGGCCAGCCTCCTACGAGCAGTACTTC.

The chain links TRBV20-1 to TRBJ2-7; no firm D call. This CDR3 region has 11 residues. Deletions cut 2 bases from V and 1 base from J, with 3 bases between. CDR1 DFQATT and CDR2 SNEGSKA come from the germline V gene (reference sequence). The CDR3 coding sequence is TGCAGTGCTAGAATTTCCTACGAGCAGTACTTC. This encodes CSARISYEQYF.

The rearrangement uses TRBV11-2 and TRBJ1-1; a weak D match, TRBD1 (5 bases). The CDR3 has 12 amino acids. Looked up from germline, CDR1 is SGHAT and CDR2 is FQNNGV. V was trimmed by 1 base and J by 11 bases, leaving 11 bases between them. DNA of the CDR3: TGTGCCAGCAGCTTAGCCGGGGGGGAGGCTTTCTTT. Protein product: CASSLAGGEAFF. Full variable domain (rest looked up from reference TRBV11-2 and TRBJ1-1): EAGVAQSPRYKIIEKRQSVAFWCNPISGHATLYWYQQILGQGPKLLIQFQNNGVVDDSQLPKDRFSAERLKGVDSTLKIQPAKLEDSAVYLCASSLAGGEAFFGQGTRLTVV.

The chain has TRBV30 and TRBJ1-2; tentatively, D is TRBD1 (5 bases). The CDR3 has 12 amino acids. CDR1 is GTSNPN and CDR2 is SVGIG in the germline V gene (reference sequence). V was trimmed by 0 bases and J by 7 bases, leaving 9 bases between them. Here the CDR3 reads CAWSVGGGGYTF. The CDR3 DNA reads as TGTGCCTGGAGTGTTGGGGGTGGTGGCTACACCTTC.

CDR3 coding DNA: TGTGCCAGCAGTGAATTGGGGAATGAAAAACTGTTTTTT. Its translation: CASSELGNEKLFF. The chain employs TRBV25-1 and TRBJ1-4, with D uncertain. The germline V gene has CDR1 MGHDK and CDR2 SYGVNS. Trimming removed 1 base from V and 5 bases from J, with 5 bases in between. This CDR3 spans 13 amino acids. Together with reference TRBV25-1 and TRBJ1-4, the CDR3 gives the full variable domain: EADIYQTPRYLVIGTGKKITLECSQTMGHDKMYWYQQDPGMELHLIHYSYGVNSTEKGDLSSESTVSRIRTEHFPLTLESARPSHTSQYLCASSELGNEKLFFGSGTQLSVL.

J is TRBJ1-1 and V is TRBV7-9; D gene ambiguous. With 5 bases removed from V and 5 bases from J, the gap between germline ends came to 15 bases. The length of the CDR3 is 14 residues. Germline V gene lookup returns CDR1 SEHNR and CDR2 FQNEAQ (reference sequence). CDR3: CASSVDIGMTEAFF. The CDR3 nucleotides read TGTGCCAGCAGCGTCGACATTGGGATGACTGAAGCTTTCTTT.

V usage is TRBV5-1 and J usage is TRBJ1-1; 9 nucleotides line up with TRBD1. The CDR3 is made up of 15 amino acids. Germline V gene lookup returns CDR1 SGHRS and CDR2 YFSETQ. The J segment lost 1 base and the V segment lost 4 bases, leaving 5 bases of the junction unmatched. Here the CDR3 reads CASSTTGGRNTEAFF. The CDR3 DNA sequence: TGCGCCAGCAGCACGACAGGGGGGAGGAACACTGAAGCTTTCTTT. Supplemented by reference TRBV5-1 and TRBJ1-1, the full variable domain reads KAGVTQTPRYLIKTRGQQVTLSCSPISGHRSVSWYQQTPGQGLQFLFEYFSETQRNKGNFPGRFSGRQFSNSRSEMNVSTLELGDSALYLCASSTTGGRNTEAFFGQGTRLTVV.

The CDR3 is CASSIAAGGHPSYEQYF. The CDR3 nucleotides are TGTGCCAGTAGTATAGCGGCAGGGGGCCACCCCTCCTACGAGCAGTACTTC. This rearrangement joins TRBV19 to TRBJ2-7, with 8 bases identical to TRBD1. The CDR3 loop spans 17 amino acids. V lost 1 base and J lost 0; bases outside the gene matches: 8. CDR1 and CDR2 (germline): LNHDA, SQIVND (reference sequence).

The CDR3 loop reads CASSLATGLTGELFF. In DNA, the CDR3 is TGCGCCAGCAGCTTGGCGACAGGGTTGACCGGGGAGCTGTTTTTT. V usage is TRBV5-1 and J usage is TRBJ2-2; 7 bases agree with TRBD1. Per the germline V gene, CDR1 is SGHRS and CDR2 is YFSETQ. With V trimmed by 0 bases and J by 5 bases, 4 bases remained unmatched. The CDR3 contains 15 residues.

This chain links TRBV28 with TRBJ2-3; 12 bases line up with TRBD2. The V gene's germline CDR1 is MDHEN and CDR2 SYDVKM. The CDR3 is 14 amino acids. Trimming removed 8 bases from V and 10 bases from J; junction bases left unmatched: 10. CDR3 sequence: CASDGGLAGLAQYF. The CDR3 nucleotides read TGTGCCAGCGATGGGGGACTAGCGGGCCTTGCGCAGTATTTT.

The rearrangement uses TRBV10-1 and TRBJ2-3; D is unresolved. The germline V and J ends were trimmed by 0 bases and 2 bases, with 9 bases remaining between them. Germline V gene lookup returns CDR1 WNHNN and CDR2 SYGVQD (reference sequence). The CDR3 sequence is 15 residues long. CDR3 coding DNA: TGCGCCAGCAGTGAGTCGCAGGCCATCACAGATACGCAGTATTTT. This encodes CASSESQAITDTQYF.

The chain recombines TRBV28 with TRBJ2-2, with unresolved D. This CDR3 is 12 amino acids long. Germline lookup yields CDR1 MDHEN and CDR2 SYDVKM. V lost 6 bases and J 8 bases, leaving 10 bases between the germline ends. As DNA, the CDR3 is TGTGCCAGCAGCGGCGAGAGGGGGGAGCTGTTTTTT. This codes for CASSGERGELFF.

The rearrangement uses TRBV29-1 and TRBJ2-7; a possible D gene is TRBD2 (6 bases). Germline CDR1 SQVTM, CDR2 ANQGSEA. Trimming took off 4 bases at V and 5 bases at J, with 9 bases between the two ends. The CDR3 contains 11 residues. The CDR3 sequence: CSVGGTHEQYF. The CDR3 bases are TGCAGCGTTGGCGGGACGCACGAGCAGTACTTC.

In nucleotides, the CDR3 is TGCGCCAGCAGTGACCGCTGGACTAGCGGTCGCACCGGGGAGCTGTTTTTT. Protein product: CASSDRWTSGRTGELFF. The rearrangement uses TRBV10-1 and TRBJ2-2; TRBD2 matches at 10 bases. V was clipped by 3 bases and J by 4 bases; unmatched bases: 8. This CDR3 is built from 17 residues. Germline V CDR1 and CDR2: WNHNN, SYGVQD (reference sequence).

V is TRBV6-1 and J is TRBJ1-2; D is possibly TRBD1 (5 bases). Between the trimmed V and J ends, which lost 5 bases and 3 bases, there was a span of 10 bases. Germline lookup yields CDR1 MNHNS and CDR2 SASEGT. This CDR3 comprises 13 residues. The CDR3 sequence is CASSSGRDYGYTF. In DNA, the CDR3 is TGTGCCAGCAGTAGCGGCAGGGACTATGGCTACACCTTC.

This clone appeared a few times. The genes are TRBV27 and TRBJ1-1; D unresolved. The V end lost 5 bases, the J end lost 1 base, and 8 bases lay between the germline ends. Germline V gene lookup returns CDR1 MNHEY and CDR2 SMNVEV (reference sequence). This CDR3 is 13 amino acids long. This CDR3 reads CASSMQWNTEAFF. The CDR3 nucleotides read TGTGCCAGCAGTATGCAGTGGAACACTGAAGCTTTCTTT.